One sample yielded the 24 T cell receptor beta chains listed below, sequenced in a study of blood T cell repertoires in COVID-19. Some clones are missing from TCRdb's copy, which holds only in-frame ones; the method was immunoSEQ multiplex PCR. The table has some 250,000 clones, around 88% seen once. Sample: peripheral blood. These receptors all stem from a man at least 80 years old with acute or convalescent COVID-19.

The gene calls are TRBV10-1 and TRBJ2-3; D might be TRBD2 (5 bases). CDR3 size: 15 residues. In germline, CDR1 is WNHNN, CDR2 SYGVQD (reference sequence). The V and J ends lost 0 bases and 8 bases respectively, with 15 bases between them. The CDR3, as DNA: TGCGCCAGCAGTGAGTCCAGGCTACTAGGACGTACGCAGTATTTT. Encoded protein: CASSESRLLGRTQYF.

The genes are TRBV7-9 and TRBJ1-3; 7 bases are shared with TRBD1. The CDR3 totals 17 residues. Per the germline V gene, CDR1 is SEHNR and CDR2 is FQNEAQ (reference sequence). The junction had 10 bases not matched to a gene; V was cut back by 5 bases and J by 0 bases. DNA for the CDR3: TGTGCCAGCAGCACCAACTTGGACAGGTTCTCTGGAAACACCATATATTTT. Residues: CASSTNLDRFSGNTIYF.

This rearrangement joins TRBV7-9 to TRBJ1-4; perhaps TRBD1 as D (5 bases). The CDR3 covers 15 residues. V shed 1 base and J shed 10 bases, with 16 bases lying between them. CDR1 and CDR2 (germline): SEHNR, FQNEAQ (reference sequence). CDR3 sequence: CASSLGARVFTKLFF. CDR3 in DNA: TGTGCCAGCAGCTTAGGGGCCAGGGTTTTTACAAAACTGTTTTTT.

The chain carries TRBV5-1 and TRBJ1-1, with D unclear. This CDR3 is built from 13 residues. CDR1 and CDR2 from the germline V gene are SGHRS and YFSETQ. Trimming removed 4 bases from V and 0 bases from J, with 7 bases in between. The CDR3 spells CASSGQLNTEAFF. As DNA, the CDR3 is TGCGCCAGCAGCGGGCAGCTGAACACTGAAGCTTTCTTT.

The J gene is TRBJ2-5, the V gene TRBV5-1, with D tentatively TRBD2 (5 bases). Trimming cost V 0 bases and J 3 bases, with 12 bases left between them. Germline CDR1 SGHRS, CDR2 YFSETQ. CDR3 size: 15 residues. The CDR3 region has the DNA TGCGCCAGCAGCTTGGCCGAGAGGGATGAAGAGACCCAGTACTTC. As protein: CASSLAERDEETQYF. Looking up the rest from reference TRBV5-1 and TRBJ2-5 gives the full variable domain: KAGVTQTPRYLIKTRGQQVTLSCSPISGHRSVSWYQQTPGQGLQFLFEYFSETQRNKGNFPGRFSGRQFSNSRSEMNVSTLELGDSALYLCASSLAERDEETQYFGPGTRLLVL.

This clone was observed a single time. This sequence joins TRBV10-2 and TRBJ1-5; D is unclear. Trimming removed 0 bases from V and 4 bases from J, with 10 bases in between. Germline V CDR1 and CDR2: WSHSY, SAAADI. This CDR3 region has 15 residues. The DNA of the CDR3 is TGCGCCAGCAGTGAGTCGTCGGCGGGAAATCAGCCCCAGCATTTT. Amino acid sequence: CASSESSAGNQPQHF.

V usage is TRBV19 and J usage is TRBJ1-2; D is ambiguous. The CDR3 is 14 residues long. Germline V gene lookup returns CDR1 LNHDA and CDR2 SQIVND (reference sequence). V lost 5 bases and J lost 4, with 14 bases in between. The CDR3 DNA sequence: TGTGCCAGTAGTTCCCTGACATCCCCCTATGGCTACACCTTC. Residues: CASSSLTSPYGYTF.

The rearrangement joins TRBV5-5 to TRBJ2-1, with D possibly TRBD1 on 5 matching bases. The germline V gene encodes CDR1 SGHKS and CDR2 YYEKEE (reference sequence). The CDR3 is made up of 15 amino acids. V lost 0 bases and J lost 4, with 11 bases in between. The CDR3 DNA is TGTGCCAGCAGCTTGGAGGGGTTACCATACAATGAGCAGTTCTTC. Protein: CASSLEGLPYNEQFF.

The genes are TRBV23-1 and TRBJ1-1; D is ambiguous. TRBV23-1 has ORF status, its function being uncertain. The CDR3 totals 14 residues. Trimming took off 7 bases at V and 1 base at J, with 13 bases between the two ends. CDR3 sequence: CASTPRQKNTEAFF. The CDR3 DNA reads TGCGCCAGCACCCCCCGCCAGAAGAACACTGAAGCTTTCTTT.

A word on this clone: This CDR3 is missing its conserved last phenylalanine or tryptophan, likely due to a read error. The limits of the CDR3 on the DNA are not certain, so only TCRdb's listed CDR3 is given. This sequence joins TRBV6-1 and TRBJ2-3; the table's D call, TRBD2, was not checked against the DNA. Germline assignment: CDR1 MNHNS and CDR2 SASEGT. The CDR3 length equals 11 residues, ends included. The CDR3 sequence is CASSDTSGRAL.

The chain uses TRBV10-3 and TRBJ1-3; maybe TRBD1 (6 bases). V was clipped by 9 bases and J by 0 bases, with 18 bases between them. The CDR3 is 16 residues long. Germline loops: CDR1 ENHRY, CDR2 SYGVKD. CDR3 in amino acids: CAIPRTAGLSGNTIYF. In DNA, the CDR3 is TGTGCCATTCCTCGGACAGCAGGTCTCTCTGGAAACACCATATATTTT.

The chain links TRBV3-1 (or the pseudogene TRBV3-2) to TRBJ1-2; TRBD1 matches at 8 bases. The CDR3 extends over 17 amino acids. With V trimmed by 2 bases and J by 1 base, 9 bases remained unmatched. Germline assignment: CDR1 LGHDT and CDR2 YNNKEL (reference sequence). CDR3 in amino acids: CASSQTGTGLINYGYTF. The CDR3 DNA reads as TGTGCCAGCAGCCAAACCGGGACAGGACTTATTAACTATGGCTACACCTTC.

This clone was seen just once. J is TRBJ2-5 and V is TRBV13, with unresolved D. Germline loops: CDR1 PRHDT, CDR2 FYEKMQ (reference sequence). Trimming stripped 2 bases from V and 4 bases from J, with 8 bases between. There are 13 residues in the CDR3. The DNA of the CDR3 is TGTGCCAGCAGCTTAAACAGCCCAGAGACCCAGTACTTC. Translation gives CASSLNSPETQYF.

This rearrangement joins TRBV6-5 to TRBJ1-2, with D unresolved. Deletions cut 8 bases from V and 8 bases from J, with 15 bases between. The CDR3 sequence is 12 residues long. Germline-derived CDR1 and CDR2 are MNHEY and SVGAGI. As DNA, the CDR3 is TGTGCCAGCCTCTCGCCGGGGTTGGGCTACACCTTC. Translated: CASLSPGLGYTF.

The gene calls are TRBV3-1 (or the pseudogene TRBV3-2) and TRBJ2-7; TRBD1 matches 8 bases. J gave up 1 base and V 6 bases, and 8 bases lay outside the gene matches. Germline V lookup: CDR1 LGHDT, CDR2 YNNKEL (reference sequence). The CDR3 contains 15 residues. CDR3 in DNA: TGTGCCAGCAGTTATACAGGGGGGAGGTCCTACGAGCAGTACTTC. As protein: CASSYTGGRSYEQYF.

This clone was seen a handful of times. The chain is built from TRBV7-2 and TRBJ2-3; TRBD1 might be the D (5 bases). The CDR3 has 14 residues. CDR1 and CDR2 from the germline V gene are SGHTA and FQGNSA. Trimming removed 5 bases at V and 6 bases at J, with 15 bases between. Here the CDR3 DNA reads TGTGCCAGCAGCACCCTGACAGTTGCGGATACGCAGTATTTT. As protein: CASSTLTVADTQYF.

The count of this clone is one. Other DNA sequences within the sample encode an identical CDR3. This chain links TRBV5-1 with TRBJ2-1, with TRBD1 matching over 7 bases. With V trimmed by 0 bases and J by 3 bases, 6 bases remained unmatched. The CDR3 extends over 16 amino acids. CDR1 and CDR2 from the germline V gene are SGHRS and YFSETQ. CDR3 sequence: CASSLGGDSSYNEQFF. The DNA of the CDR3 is TGCGCCAGCAGCTTGGGTGGGGACAGCAGCTACAATGAGCAGTTCTTC.

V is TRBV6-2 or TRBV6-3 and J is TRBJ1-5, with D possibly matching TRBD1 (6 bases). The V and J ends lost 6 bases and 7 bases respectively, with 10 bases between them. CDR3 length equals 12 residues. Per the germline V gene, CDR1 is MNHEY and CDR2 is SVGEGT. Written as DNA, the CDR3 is TGTGCCAGCAGCAAGGGGGACCAGCCCCAGCATTTT. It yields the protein CASSKGDQPQHF.

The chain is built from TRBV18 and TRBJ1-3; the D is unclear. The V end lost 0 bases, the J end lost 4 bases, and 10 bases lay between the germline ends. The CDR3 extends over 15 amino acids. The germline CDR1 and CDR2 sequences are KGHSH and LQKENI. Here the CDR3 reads CASSPPYTVGNTIYF. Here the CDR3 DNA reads TGTGCCAGCTCACCACCGTATACAGTCGGAAACACCATATATTTT. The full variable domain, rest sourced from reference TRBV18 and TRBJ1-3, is NAGVMQNPRHLVRRRGQEARLRCSPMKGHSHVYWYRQLPEEGLKFMVYLQKENIIDESGMPKERFSAEFPKEGPSILRIQQVVRGDSAAYFCASSPPYTVGNTIYFGEGSWLTVV.

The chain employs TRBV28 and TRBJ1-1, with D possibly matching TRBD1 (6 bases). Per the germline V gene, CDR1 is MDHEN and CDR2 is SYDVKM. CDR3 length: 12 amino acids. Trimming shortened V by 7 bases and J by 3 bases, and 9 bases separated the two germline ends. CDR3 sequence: CASTEGDTEAFF. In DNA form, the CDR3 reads TGTGCCAGCACTGAGGGGGACACTGAAGCTTTCTTT.

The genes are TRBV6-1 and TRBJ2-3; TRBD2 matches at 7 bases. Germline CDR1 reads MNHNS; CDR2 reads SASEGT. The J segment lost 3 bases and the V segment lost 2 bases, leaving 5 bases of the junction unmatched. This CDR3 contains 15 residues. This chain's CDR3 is CASSEFPGGTDTQYF. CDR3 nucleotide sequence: TGTGCCAGCAGTGAATTTCCGGGAGGTACAGATACGCAGTATTTT.

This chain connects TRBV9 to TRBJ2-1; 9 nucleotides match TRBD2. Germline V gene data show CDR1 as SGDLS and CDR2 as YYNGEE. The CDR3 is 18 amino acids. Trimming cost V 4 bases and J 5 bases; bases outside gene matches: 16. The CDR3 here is CASSPTYSSGAYHNEQFF. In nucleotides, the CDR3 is TGTGCCAGCAGCCCCACTTACTCTAGCGGGGCTTACCACAATGAGCAGTTCTTC.

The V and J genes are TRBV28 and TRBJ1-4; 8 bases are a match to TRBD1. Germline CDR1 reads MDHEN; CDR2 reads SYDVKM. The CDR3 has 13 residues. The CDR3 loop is CASTGQGFEKLFF. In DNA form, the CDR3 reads TGTGCTTCGACCGGACAGGGCTTCGAAAAACTGTTTTTT.

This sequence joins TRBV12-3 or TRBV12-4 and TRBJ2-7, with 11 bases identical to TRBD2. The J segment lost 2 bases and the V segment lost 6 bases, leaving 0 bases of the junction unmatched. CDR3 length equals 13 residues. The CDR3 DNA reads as TGTGCCAGCAGACTAGCGGGAGCCTACGAGCAGTACTTC. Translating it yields CASRLAGAYEQYF.